This passage covers 12 T cell receptor beta chains from one sample sequenced in a study of T cells expressing NK-cell markers. From the 5' RACE reads, TCRdb lists one entry per CDR3 protein and no DNA. Its table lists more than 120,000 distinct CDR3 sequences. Sequencing was performed on blood T cells: a sorted CD56 or NKG2C T cell subset, CD4+ or CD8+ T cells, or bulk PBMC T cells (not recorded which). The receptors were sampled from a young man in good health.

V and J are TRBV5-6 and TRBJ1-3; TCRdb proposes TRBD1, but this gene call is untestable without DNA. CDR3 size: 15 residues. CDR1 SGHDT and CDR2 YYEEEE come from the germline V gene. CDR3 in amino acids: CASSFRQSGKHTIYF.

The chain is built from TRBV15 and TRBJ2-1; TCRdb outputs TRBD2, but without DNA this stays unchecked. Germline CDR1 and CDR2: LNHNV and YYDKDF (reference sequence). The CDR3 loop spans 15 amino acids. The CDR3 region is CATSRAGTNYNEQFF.

V usage is TRBV9 and J usage is TRBJ2-1; the D call of TRBD1 rests on TCRdb alone, since no DNA is present to check it. The CDR3 runs to 12 residues. CDR1 SGDLS and CDR2 YYNGEE come from the germline V gene. The CDR3 protein is CASSGSRNEQFF.

The gene calls are TRBV19 and TRBJ1-2; TCRdb's D gene call, TRBD1, goes unchecked for lack of DNA. This CDR3 region has 16 residues. Germline V gene sequence: CDR1 LNHDA, CDR2 SQIVND (reference sequence). This CDR3 is CASSPRQGPQNYGYTF.

The chain couples TRBV7-8 to TRBJ2-1; TCRdb returns TRBD2, unconfirmable since there is no DNA. The CDR3 runs 14 residues. Per germline, CDR1 SGHVS and CDR2 FQNEAQ. The CDR3: CASSPGLAGFRQFF.

CDR3 sequence reads: CATRYGQGDQETQYF. The chain recombines TRBV10-3 with TRBJ2-5. In germline, CDR1 is ENHRY, CDR2 SYGVKD. This CDR3 has 15 amino acids.

This rearrangement joins TRBV6-1 to TRBJ2-1; the D call from TCRdb, TRBD2, cannot be confirmed without DNA. The germline CDR1 and CDR2 sequences are MNHNS and SASEGT. The CDR3 contains 15 residues. CDR3 in amino acids: CASSPPLEGHNEQFF.

The chain carries TRBV20-1 and TRBJ2-4; TCRdb proposes TRBD2, but this gene call is untestable without DNA. Germline assignment: CDR1 DFQATT and CDR2 SNEGSKA (reference sequence). The CDR3 is 12 residues long. The CDR3 is CSPHLSGRVKYF.

The V and J genes are TRBV4-2 and TRBJ2-5; TCRdb picks TRBD1, but there is no DNA to check that call. The germline gives CDR1 LGHNA, CDR2 YNFKEQ. The CDR3 loop spans 14 amino acids. The CDR3 is CASSPTGDPETQYF.

This chain's CDR3 is CASSLRTSATSTDTQYF. This sequence joins TRBV12-3 or TRBV12-4 and TRBJ2-3; lacking DNA, the TRBD2 call made by TCRdb goes unchecked. The CDR3 has 17 amino acids.

The gene calls are TRBV29-1 and TRBJ2-1; TCRdb reports TRBD1, a call that lacks DNA to check it against. Germline lookup yields CDR1 SQVTM and CDR2 ANQGSEA. The CDR3 length is 13 residues. The CDR3 loop is CSVRTGDQREQFF.

The CDR3 sequence: CASSQDWTAGAKNIQYF. This chain connects TRBV4-3 to TRBJ2-4. This CDR3 has 17 residues. From germline, CDR1 is LGHNA and CDR2 YSLEER.